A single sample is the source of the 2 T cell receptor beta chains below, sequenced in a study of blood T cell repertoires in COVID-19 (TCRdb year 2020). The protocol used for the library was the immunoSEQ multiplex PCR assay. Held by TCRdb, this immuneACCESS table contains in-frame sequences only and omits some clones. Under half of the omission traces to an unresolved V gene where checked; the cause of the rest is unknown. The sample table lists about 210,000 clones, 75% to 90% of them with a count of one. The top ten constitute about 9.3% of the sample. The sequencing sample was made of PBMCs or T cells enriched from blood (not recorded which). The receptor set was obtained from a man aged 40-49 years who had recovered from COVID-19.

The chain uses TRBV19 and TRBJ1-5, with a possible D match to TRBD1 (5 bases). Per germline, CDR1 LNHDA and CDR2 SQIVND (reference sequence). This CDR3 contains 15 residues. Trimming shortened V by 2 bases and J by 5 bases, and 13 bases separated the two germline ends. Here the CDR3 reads CASSIITGPDQPQHF. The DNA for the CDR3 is TGTGCCAGTAGTATAATTACAGGACCCGATCAGCCCCAGCATTTT.

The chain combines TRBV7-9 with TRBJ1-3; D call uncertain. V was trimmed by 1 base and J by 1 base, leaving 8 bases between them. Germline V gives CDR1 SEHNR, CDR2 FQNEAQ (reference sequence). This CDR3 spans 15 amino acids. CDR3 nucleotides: TGTGCCAGCAGCTTAGGCCGAGCGTCTGGAAACACCATATATTTT. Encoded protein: CASSLGRASGNTIYF.